Shown below are 16 T cell receptor beta chains from a single sample sequenced in a study of blood T cell repertoires in COVID-19. Sequencing was performed with immunoSEQ multiplex PCR; in TCRdb, only in-frame clones are kept and a portion is missing. Of approximately 220,000 clones in the sample, approximately 90% were seen once. Sequenced input: PBMCs or T cells enriched from blood (not recorded which). The source is a woman aged 30 to 39 who had recovered from COVID-19.

V gene TRBV19 combines with J gene TRBJ2-5; TRBD2 aligns across 14 bases. V trimming: 8 bases; J trimming: 0 bases; junction bases outside the gene matches: 14. This CDR3 contains 19 residues. Germline V lookup: CDR1 LNHDA, CDR2 SQIVND (reference sequence). The CDR3 spells CASSTSTGTSGGNQETQYF. As DNA, the CDR3 is TGTGCCAGTTCCACATCGACCGGGACTAGCGGGGGAAACCAAGAGACCCAGTACTTC.

The V gene is TRBV6-5, the J gene TRBJ2-2, with 7 bases that match TRBD2. The CDR3 loop spans 15 amino acids. Germline CDR1 is MNHEY and CDR2 is SVGAGI. J gave up 4 bases and V 2 bases, and 4 bases lay outside the gene matches. This CDR3 is CASSYISGGTGELFF. CDR3 bases: TGTGCCAGCAGTTACATTTCGGGGGGCACCGGGGAGCTGTTTTTT.

The chain links TRBV4-1 to TRBJ2-3; D may be TRBD2 (7 bases). Germline V gene sequence: CDR1 MGHRA, CDR2 YSYEKL. Trimming took 1 base from V and 6 from J, leaving 17 bases between them. CDR3 length: 16 amino acids. In DNA, the CDR3 is TGCGCCAGCAGCCAAGCAGGGAGGGGGTGGGAGGATACGCAGTATTTT. It translates to CASSQAGRGWEDTQYF.

V gene TRBV6-5 combines with J gene TRBJ2-7; 10 bases fit TRBD1. The V gene end was trimmed by 5 bases and the J gene end by 4 bases; junction bases not matched to a gene: 5. This CDR3 spans 14 amino acids. Per germline, CDR1 MNHEY and CDR2 SVGAGI. CDR3 in amino acids: CASSRTGQGYEQYF. The CDR3 nucleotides read TGTGCCAGCAGTAGGACGGGACAGGGGTACGAGCAGTACTTC.

This clone was counted a single time. The V and J genes are TRBV19 and TRBJ2-7; D gene unclear. This CDR3 spans 13 amino acids. V lost 5 bases, J lost 3 bases, and 11 bases lay in between. CDR1 is LNHDA, CDR2 SQIVND, per germline (reference sequence). CDR3 DNA: TGTGCCAGTAGTCCGGGTCTTAGCTACGAGCAGTACTTC. It specifies CASSPGLSYEQYF.

The rearrangement joins TRBV5-1 to TRBJ2-3, with D unresolved. Trimming took off 5 bases at V and 5 bases at J, with 6 bases between the two ends. The CDR3 has 11 amino acids. The germline CDR1 and CDR2 sequences are SGHRS and YFSETQ. CDR3 DNA: TGCGCCAGCAGGCGTGAAGATACGCAGTATTTT. It yields the protein CASRREDTQYF.

The chain uses TRBV6-5 and TRBJ1-3; D remains ambiguous. Germline lookup yields CDR1 MNHEY and CDR2 SVGAGI. This CDR3 has 15 residues. V dropped 5 bases and J dropped 2 bases, with 13 bases sitting between them. The CDR3 loop is CASSPGLIPGNTIYF. DNA for the CDR3: TGTGCCAGCAGTCCCGGACTAATACCTGGAAACACCATATATTTT.

The genes are TRBV4-1 and TRBJ1-4; 7 bases align to TRBD1. The germline gives CDR1 MGHRA, CDR2 YSYEKL. The CDR3 consists of 15 residues. The V gene end was trimmed by 0 bases and the J gene end by 5 bases; junction bases not matched to a gene: 3. The DNA of the CDR3 is TGCGCCAGCAGCCAAGAAAAGGGGGCGAATGAAAAACTGTTTTTT. Amino acid sequence: CASSQEKGANEKLFF.

V is TRBV3-1 (or the pseudogene TRBV3-2) and J is TRBJ1-6; D ambiguous. The CDR3 consists of 15 residues. Germline CDR1 and CDR2: LGHDT and YNNKEL (reference sequence). Trimming removed 2 bases at V and 7 bases at J, with 12 bases between. The CDR3 nucleotides read TGTGCCAGCAGCCAATCCGGAGTATCGAATTCACCCCTCCACTTT. Translating it yields CASSQSGVSNSPLHF.

The gene calls are TRBV7-8 and TRBJ2-3; a weak D match, TRBD2 (5 bases). V lost 5 bases to trimming and J lost 2 bases, with 20 bases between them. CDR1 is SGHVS, CDR2 FQNEAQ, per germline. The CDR3 loop spans 17 amino acids. The CDR3 DNA reads TGTGCCAGCAGCCCAAACCAGCGGTCGAGATACACAGATACGCAGTATTTT. Translation gives CASSPNQRSRYTDTQYF.

The chain has TRBV11-1 and TRBJ2-1; D is undetermined. The CDR3 extends over 16 amino acids. V lost 1 base to trimming and J lost 4 bases, with 14 bases between them. Germline CDR1 reads SGHAT; CDR2 reads FQDESV (reference sequence). CDR3 DNA: TGTGCCAGCAGCTTAGTGTACCCAGAATTATACAATGAGCAGTTCTTC. Its translation: CASSLVYPELYNEQFF.

This chain connects TRBV5-8 to TRBJ1-2, with 10 positions matching TRBD1. Germline lookup yields CDR1 SGHTS and CDR2 YDEGEE. This CDR3 region has 13 residues. V lost 4 bases, J lost 7 bases, and 4 bases stayed unmatched. The CDR3 DNA sequence: TGTGCCAGCAGCGGGGACAGGGGTCTTGGCTACACCTTC. Its translation: CASSGDRGLGYTF.

The gene calls are TRBV25-1 and TRBJ1-2; a possible D gene is TRBD1 (6 bases). Trimming took 6 bases from V and 2 from J, leaving 10 bases between them. CDR3 length: 13 amino acids. Germline V CDR1 and CDR2: MGHDK, SYGVNS. CDR3 sequence: CASRRGGNYGYTF. The DNA of the CDR3 is TGTGCCAGCAGGAGGGGGGGGAACTATGGCTACACCTTC.

The chain joins TRBV7-9 to TRBJ2-3; D remains unclear. Germline loops: CDR1 SEHNR, CDR2 FQNEAQ (reference sequence). V was cut by 1 base and J by 6 bases, with 14 bases left in between. The CDR3 covers 15 residues. This CDR3 reads CASSLGDARLDTQYF. The CDR3 region has the DNA TGTGCCAGCAGCTTAGGCGATGCCAGACTGGATACGCAGTATTTT.

This clone was seen a single time. This sequence joins TRBV29-1 and TRBJ2-5; no definite D call. The length of the CDR3 is 12 residues. CDR1 is SQVTM and CDR2 is ANQGSEA in the germline V gene. V dropped 7 bases and J dropped 1 base, with 10 bases sitting between them. The CDR3: CSADGTQETQYF. CDR3 nucleotides: TGCAGCGCGGACGGTACCCAAGAGACCCAGTACTTC.

The chain uses TRBV5-1 and TRBJ2-1; 9 nucleotides match TRBD2. This CDR3 spans 17 amino acids. Per germline, CDR1 SGHRS and CDR2 YFSETQ. V was clipped by 4 bases and J by 6 bases; unmatched bases: 14. In nucleotides, the CDR3 is TGCGCCAGCAGCCCCCGTATAGCTAGCGGGGTGGGCAATGAGCAGTTCTTC. It is translated as CASSPRIASGVGNEQFF.